These T cell receptor beta chains were read from a single sample in a study of neurological immune-mediated disorders. A single record per CDR3 protein comes from TCRdb applying MiXCR to the 5' RACE reads. Of roughly 80,000 distinct CDR3 sequences in the sample, almost 6% were seen once. The sample comprised PBMCs. The source is a woman aged 60-75 years with multiple sclerosis. The CDR3 runs from the conserved cysteine through the conserved F or W. The order of the fields is V gene, D gene, J gene, clone size, CDR3 protein, CDR3 DNA. A D gene is named only where the DNA matches it firmly. Expanded clones are given a class, and other clones once, few, many or no size at all.

TRBV15	NA	TRBJ2-1	many	CATSRAKGRPGDEQFF	TGTGCCACCAGCAGAGCTAAGGGCAGGCCAGGAGATGAGCAGTTCTTC
TRBV5-1	TRBD2	TRBJ2-1	many	CASSSGTSGGLSSYNEQFF	TGCGCCAGCAGCTCCGGGACTAGCGGGGGCTTAAGCTCCTACAATGAGCAGTTCTTC
TRBV3-1	NA	TRBJ1-2	many	CASSQGPFGARFYGYTF	TGTGCCAGCAGCCAAGGGCCTTTTGGAGCAAGATTCTATGGCTACACCTTC
TRBV28	NA	TRBJ2-1	many	CASSGRADEQFF	TGTGCCAGCAGCGGTCGCGCGGATGAGCAGTTCTTC
TRBV12-3/TRBV12-4	TRBD1	TRBJ2-5	many	CASSLGQGVTETQYF	TGTGCCAGCAGTCTTGGACAGGGGGTGACGGAGACCCAGTACTTC
TRBV5-1	NA	TRBJ2-2	many	CASSLSGSGELFF	TGCGCCAGCAGCTTATCAGGGTCCGGGGAGCTGTTTTTT
TRBV7-2	NA	TRBJ2-3	many	CASSLADTQYF	TGTGCCAGCAGCCTCGCAGATACGCAGTATTTT
TRBV19	NA	TRBJ1-1	few	CASSILPGDTEAFF	TGTGCCAGTAGTATTTTGCCAGGGGACACTGAAGCTTTCTTT
TRBV5-1	NA	TRBJ2-5	many	CASRRQGHGGETQYF	TGCGCCAGCAGACGGCAGGGGCATGGAGGAGAGACCCAGTACTTC
TRBV14	NA	TRBJ2-5	few	CASSQRASYQETQYF	TGTGCCAGCAGCCAACGGGCTAGCTATCAAGAGACCCAGTACTTC
TRBV29-1	NA	TRBJ2-1	many	CSVDSETRNEQFF	TGCAGCGTTGACTCAGAGACTAGGAATGAGCAGTTCTTC
TRBV24-1	NA	TRBJ1-5	many	CATSDTQGDQPQHF	TGTGCCACCAGTGATACCCAGGGAGATCAGCCCCAGCATTTT
TRBV7-9	TRBD1	TRBJ1-1	many	CASILQGRAEAFF	TGTGCCAGCATCCTACAGGGGAGGGCTGAAGCTTTCTTT
TRBV20-1	NA	TRBJ2-2	many	CSARDRRGDTGELFF	TGCAGTGCTAGAGATCGAAGGGGCGACACCGGGGAGCTGTTTTTT
TRBV5-1	NA	TRBJ1-1	few	CASSLVGTEAFF	TGCGCCAGCAGCTTGGTCGGCACTGAAGCTTTCTTT
TRBV12-3/TRBV12-4	NA	TRBJ1-6	many	CATRSETGRNNSPLHF	TGTGCCACCCGGTCGGAAACAGGGCGTAATAATTCACCCCTCCACTTT
TRBV20-1	TRBD1	TRBJ1-5	many	CSARVPGGGNQPQHF	TGCAGTGCTAGAGTTCCAGGGGGCGGCAATCAGCCCCAGCATTTT
TRBV12-3/TRBV12-4	TRBD1	TRBJ1-5	many	CSGGYSNQPQHF	TGCTCAGGGGGCTATAGCAATCAGCCCCAGCATTTT
TRBV6-5	NA	TRBJ1-1	NA	CASTQPQRMNTEAFF	TGTGCCAGCACCCAACCCCAGCGCATGAACACTGAAGCTTTCTTT
TRBV5-1	NA	TRBJ2-3	many	CASRWDTFTDTQYF	TGCGCCAGCAGGTGGGACACTTTCACGGATACGCAGTATTTT